This T cell receptor beta chain was observed in a study of blood T cell repertoires in COVID-19. About the study: Nucleic acid was either cDNA or gDNA, and it came from T cells, B-cell-depleted T cells, or PBMCs.

The authors' processing: The authors estimated nucleated cell counts from reference gene primer amplification. The repertoire was sequenced with immunoSEQ multiplex PCR; TCRdb's copy has only in-frame clones and lacks some. The V and J calls and clone size are taken from that table; D and trimming were inferred from the DNA. The table has around 390,000 clones, 85% to 90% seen once; the top ten hold roughly 9.4%. Assignments of participants to cohorts depended upon their own reported clinical history. Recovered status in Cohort 3 required two negative PCRs, clearance, or symptom resolution. The specimen sequenced was PBMCs or T cells enriched from blood (not recorded which). The clonotype originates from a woman aged 45-65 years who had recovered from COVID-19.

CDR3 in amino acids: CASSLGGKSYEQYF. In DNA form, the CDR3 reads TGTGCCAGCAGCTTAGGTGGCAAATCCTACGAGCAGTACTTC. The chain links TRBV7-8 to TRBJ2-7; D call uncertain. This CDR3 has 14 amino acids. In germline, CDR1 is SGHVS, CDR2 FQNEAQ. The V end was cut by 1 base, the J end by 1 base, with 8 bases between. Looking up the rest from reference TRBV7-8 and TRBJ2-7 gives the full variable domain: GAGVSQSPRYKVAKRGQDVALRCDPISGHVSLFWYQQALGQGPEFLTYFQNEAQLDKSGLPSDRFFAERPEGSVSTLKIQRTQQEDSAVYLCASSLGGKSYEQYFGPGTRLTVT.